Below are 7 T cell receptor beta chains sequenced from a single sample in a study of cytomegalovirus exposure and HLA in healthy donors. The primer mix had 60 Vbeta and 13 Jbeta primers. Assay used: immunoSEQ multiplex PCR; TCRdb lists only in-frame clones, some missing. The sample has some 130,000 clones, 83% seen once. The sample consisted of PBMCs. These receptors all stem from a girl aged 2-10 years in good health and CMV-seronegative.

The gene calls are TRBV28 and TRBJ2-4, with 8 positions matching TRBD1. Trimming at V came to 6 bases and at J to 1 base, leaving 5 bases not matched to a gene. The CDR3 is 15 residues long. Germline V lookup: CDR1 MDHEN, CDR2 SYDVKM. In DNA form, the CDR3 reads TGTGCCAGCAGAGATAGGGACAGGGCCAAAAACATTCAGTACTTC. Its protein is CASRDRDRAKNIQYF.

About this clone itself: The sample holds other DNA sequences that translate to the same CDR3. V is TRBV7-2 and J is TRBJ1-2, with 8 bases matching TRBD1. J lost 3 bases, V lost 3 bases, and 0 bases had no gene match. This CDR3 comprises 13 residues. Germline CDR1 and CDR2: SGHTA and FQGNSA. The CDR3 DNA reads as TGTGCCAGCAGCTTGACAGGGGACTATGGCTACACCTTC. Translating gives CASSLTGDYGYTF.

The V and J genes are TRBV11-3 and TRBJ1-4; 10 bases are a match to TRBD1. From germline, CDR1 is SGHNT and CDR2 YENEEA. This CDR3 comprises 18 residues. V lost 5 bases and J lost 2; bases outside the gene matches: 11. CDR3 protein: CASSRPGQGIRTNEKLFF. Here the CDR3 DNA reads TGTGCCAGCAGCCGCCCGGGACAGGGGATACGGACTAATGAAAAACTGTTTTTT. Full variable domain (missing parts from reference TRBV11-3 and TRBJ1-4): EAGVVQSPRYKIIEKKQPVAFWCNPISGHNTLYWYLQNLGQGPELLIRYENEEAVDDSQLPKDRFSAERLKGVDSTLKIQPAELGDSAVYLCASSRPGQGIRTNEKLFFGSGTQLSVL.

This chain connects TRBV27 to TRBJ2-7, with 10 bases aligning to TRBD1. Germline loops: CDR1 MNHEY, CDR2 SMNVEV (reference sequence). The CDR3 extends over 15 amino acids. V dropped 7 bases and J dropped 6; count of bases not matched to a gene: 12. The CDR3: CASMLHGGQGFEQYF. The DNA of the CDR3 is TGTGCCAGCATGCTGCATGGGGGACAGGGGTTCGAGCAGTACTTC.

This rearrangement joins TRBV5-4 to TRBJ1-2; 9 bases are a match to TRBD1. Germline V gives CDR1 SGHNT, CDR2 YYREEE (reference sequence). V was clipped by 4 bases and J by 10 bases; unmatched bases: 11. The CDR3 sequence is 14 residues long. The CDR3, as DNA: TGTGCCAGCAGCCGCCCACAGGGGGCACAATCCTACACCTTC. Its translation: CASSRPQGAQSYTF.

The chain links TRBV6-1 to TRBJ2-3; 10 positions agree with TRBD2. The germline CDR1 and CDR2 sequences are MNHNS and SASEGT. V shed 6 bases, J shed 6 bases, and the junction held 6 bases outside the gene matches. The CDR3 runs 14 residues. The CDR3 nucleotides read TGTGCCAGCAGGATAGCGGGAGGCGGGGATACGCAGTATTTT. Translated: CASRIAGGGDTQYF.

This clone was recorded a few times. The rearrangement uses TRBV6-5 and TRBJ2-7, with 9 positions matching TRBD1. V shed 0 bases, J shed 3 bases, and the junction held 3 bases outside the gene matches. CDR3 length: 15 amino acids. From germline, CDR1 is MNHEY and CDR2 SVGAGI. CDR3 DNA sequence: TGTGCCAGCAGTTACTCCGGGACAGGGAACTACGAGCAGTACTTC. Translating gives CASSYSGTGNYEQYF.